This T cell receptor (beta chain) was sequenced during a study of blood T cells in healthy people across ages. For the study at large: Per two T cells, about one barcoded beta molecule was captured through template switching. Whole-study findings and limits: Naive and antigen-experienced cells were not separated, limiting conclusive comparison.

Unmatched junction bases numbered 14, after V lost 7 bases and J lost 12 bases. From germline, CDR1 is SQVTM and CDR2 ANQGSEA. CDR3 length equals 14 residues. For the second PCR, which ran for roughly 7 to 11 cycles, a sample-barcoded 5' primer and a J-beta primer mix were used. Every cDNA molecule bore a tag from a template-switch adaptor containing 12 random nucleotides. Each CDR3 protein gets one entry after TCRdb re-called the 5' RACE reads with MiXCR. This sample has 600,000 to 800,000 distinct CDR3 sequences, with approximately 52% found just once. About this clonotype: Its antigen is still unknown. This may be a read error: a much more frequent sequence differs by one nucleotide.

Researchers report isolating at least 6 million PBMCs per sample. This chain connects TRBV29-1 to TRBJ2-1; 11 nucleotides align to TRBD1. The specimen sequenced was blood. This TCR derives from a woman older than 75 in good health. CDR3 in DNA: TGCAGCGATATAGCGGACAGGGGGCGACCTGGGCAGTTCTTC. Its translation: CSDIADRGRPGQFF.